This T cell receptor beta chain was sequenced in a study of blood T cell repertoires in COVID-19. Study as a whole: COVID-19 samples from acute and convalescent phases originated in the United States, Italy and Spain.

J was trimmed by 5 bases and V by 2 bases; bases with no gene match: 2. Germline loops: CDR1 MNHEY, CDR2 SVGAGI. There are 13 residues in the CDR3. The assay was immunoSEQ multiplex PCR, and TCRdb's table has in-frame clones only and misses some. The sample yields 140,000 or so clones, around 84% seen once. The source is a woman aged 50 to 60 with acute or convalescent COVID-19. V is TRBV6-5 and J is TRBJ1-2; 7 bases match TRBD1. Material for sequencing was peripheral blood. CDR3: CASSYDREYGYTF. In DNA form, the CDR3 reads TGTGCCAGCAGTTACGACAGGGAGTATGGCTACACCTTC.